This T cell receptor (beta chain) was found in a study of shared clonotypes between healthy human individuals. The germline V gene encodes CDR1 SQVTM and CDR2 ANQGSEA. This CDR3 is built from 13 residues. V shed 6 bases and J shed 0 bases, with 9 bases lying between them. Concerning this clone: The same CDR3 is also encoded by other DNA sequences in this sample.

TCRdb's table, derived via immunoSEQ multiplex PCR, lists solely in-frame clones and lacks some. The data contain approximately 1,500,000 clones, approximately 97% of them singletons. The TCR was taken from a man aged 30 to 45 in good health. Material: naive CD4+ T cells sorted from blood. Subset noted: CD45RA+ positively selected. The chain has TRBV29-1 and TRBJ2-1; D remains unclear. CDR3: CSVAGSSYNEQFF. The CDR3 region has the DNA TGCAGCGTGGCCGGTAGCTCCTACAATGAGCAGTTCTTC.